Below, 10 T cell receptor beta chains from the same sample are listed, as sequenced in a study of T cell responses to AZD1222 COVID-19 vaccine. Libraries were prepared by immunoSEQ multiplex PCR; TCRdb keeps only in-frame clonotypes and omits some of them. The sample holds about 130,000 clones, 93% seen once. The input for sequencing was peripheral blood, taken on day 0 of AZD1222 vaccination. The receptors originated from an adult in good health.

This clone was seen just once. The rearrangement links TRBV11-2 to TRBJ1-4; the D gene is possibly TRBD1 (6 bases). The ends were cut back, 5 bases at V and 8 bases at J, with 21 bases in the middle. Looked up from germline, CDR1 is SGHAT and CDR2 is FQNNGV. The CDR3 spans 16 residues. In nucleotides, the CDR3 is TGTGCCAGCAGCCGACACTCATGGGACAATGGCGAAAAACTGTTTTTT. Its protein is CASSRHSWDNGEKLFF.

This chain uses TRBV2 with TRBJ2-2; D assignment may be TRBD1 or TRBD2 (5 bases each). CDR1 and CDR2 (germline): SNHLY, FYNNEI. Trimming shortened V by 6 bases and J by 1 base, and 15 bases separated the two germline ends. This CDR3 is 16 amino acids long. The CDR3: CASSLEGRVNTGELFF. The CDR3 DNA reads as TGTGCCAGCAGCTTAGAGGGCAGGGTGAACACCGGGGAGCTGTTTTTT.

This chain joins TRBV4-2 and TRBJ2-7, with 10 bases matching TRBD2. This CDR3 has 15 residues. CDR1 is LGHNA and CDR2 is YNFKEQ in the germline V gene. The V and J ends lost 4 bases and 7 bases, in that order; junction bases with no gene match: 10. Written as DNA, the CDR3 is TGTGCCAGCAGCCCTCCTAGCGGGGGTCTTGGGGAGCAGTACTTC. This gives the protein CASSPPSGGLGEQYF.

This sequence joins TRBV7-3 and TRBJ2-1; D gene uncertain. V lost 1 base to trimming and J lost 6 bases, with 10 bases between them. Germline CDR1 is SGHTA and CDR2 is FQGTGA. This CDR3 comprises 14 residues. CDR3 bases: TGTGCCAGCAGCTTAAAACCAAACACCAATGAGCAGTTCTTC. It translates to CASSLKPNTNEQFF.

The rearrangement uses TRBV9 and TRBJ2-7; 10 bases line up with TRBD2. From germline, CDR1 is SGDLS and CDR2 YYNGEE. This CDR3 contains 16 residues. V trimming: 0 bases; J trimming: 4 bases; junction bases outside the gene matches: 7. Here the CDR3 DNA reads TGTGCCAGCAGCGTAGGGCTAGCGGGGGCGATGTACGAGCAGTACTTC. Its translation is CASSVGLAGAMYEQYF. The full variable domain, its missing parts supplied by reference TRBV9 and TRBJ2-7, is DSGVTQTPKHLITATGQRVTLRCSPRSGDLSVYWYQQSLDQGLQFLIQYYNGEERAKGNILERFSAQQFPDLHSELNLSSLELGDSALYFCASSVGLAGAMYEQYFGPGTRLTVT.

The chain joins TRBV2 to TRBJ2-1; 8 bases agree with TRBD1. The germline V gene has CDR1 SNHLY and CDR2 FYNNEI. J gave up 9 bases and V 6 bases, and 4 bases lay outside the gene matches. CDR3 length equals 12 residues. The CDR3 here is CASSSGGIEQFF. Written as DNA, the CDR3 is TGTGCCAGCAGCTCAGGGGGCATTGAGCAGTTCTTC.

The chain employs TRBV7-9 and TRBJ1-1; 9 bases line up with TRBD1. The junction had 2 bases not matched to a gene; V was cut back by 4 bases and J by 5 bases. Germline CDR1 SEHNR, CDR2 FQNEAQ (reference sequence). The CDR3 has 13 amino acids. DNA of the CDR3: TGTGCCAGCAGCTGGACAGGGGTTACTGAAGCTTTCTTT. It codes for CASSWTGVTEAFF.

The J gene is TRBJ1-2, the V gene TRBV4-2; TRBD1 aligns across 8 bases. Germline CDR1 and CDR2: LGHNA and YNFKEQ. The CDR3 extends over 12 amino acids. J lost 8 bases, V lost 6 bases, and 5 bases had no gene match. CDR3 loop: CASRSGGGGYTF. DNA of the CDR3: TGTGCCAGCAGATCAGGGGGCGGCGGCTACACCTTC.

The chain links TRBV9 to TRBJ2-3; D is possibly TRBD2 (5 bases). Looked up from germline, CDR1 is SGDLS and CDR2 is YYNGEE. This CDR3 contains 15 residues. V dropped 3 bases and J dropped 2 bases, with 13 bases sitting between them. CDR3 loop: CASSGNPSFTDTQYF. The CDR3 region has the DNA TGTGCCAGCAGCGGGAACCCTAGCTTCACAGATACGCAGTATTTT.

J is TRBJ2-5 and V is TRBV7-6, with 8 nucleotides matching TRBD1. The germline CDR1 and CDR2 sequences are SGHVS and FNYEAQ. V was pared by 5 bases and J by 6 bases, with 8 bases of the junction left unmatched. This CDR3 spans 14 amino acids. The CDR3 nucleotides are TGTGCCAGCAGCCATGACAGGGGCAGAAAGACCCAGTACTTC. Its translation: CASSHDRGRKTQYF.